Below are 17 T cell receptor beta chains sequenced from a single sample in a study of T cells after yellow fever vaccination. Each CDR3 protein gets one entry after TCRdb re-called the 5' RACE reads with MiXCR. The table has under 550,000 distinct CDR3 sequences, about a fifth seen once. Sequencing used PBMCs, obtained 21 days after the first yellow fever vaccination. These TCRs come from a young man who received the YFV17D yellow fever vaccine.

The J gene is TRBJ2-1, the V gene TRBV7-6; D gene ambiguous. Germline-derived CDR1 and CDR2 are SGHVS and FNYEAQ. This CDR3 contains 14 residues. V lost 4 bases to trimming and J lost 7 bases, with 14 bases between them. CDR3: CASSSGRPPNEQFF. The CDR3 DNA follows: TGTGCCAGCAGCTCCGGTAGGCCGCCTAATGAGCAGTTCTTC.

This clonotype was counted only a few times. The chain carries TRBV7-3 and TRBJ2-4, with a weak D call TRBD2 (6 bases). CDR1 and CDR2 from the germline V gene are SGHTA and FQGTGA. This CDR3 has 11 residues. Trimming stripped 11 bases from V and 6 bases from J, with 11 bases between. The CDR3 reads CAGTFVNIQYF. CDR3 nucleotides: TGTGCCGGGACTTTTGTAAACATTCAGTACTTC.

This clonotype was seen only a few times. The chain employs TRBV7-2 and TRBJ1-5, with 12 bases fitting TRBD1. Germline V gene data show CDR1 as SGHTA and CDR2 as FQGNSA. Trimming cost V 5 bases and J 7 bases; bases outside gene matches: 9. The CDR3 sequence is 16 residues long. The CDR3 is CASSRGVGQGAQPQHF. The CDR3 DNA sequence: TGTGCCAGCAGCCGTGGGGTGGGACAGGGGGCCCAGCCCCAGCATTTT.

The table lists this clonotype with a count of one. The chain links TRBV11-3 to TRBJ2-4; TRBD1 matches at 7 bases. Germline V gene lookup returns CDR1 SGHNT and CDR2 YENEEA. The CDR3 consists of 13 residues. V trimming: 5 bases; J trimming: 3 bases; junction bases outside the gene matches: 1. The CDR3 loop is CASSGTDKNIQYF. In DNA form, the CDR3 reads TGTGCCAGCAGCGGGACAGACAAAAACATTCAGTACTTC.

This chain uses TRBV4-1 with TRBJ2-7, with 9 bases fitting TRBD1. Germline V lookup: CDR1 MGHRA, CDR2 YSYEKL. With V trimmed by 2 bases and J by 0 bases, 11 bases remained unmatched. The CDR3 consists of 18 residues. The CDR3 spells CASSQFRQGGSPSYEQYV. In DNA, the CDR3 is TGCGCCAGCAGCCAATTTCGACAGGGGGGAAGTCCCTCCTACGAGCAGTACGTC.

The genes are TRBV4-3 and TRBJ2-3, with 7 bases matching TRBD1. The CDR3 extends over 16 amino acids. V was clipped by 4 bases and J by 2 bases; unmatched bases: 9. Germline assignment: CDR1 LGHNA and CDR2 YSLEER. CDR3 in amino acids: CASSPLRTGSTDTQYF. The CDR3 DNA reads TGCGCCAGCAGCCCTCTCCGGACAGGTTCCACAGATACGCAGTATTTT.

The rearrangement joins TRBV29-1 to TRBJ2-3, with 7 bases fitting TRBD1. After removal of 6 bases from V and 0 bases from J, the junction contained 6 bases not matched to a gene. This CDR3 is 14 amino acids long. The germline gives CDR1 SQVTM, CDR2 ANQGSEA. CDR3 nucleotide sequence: TGCAGCGTCGGCCGGGACAGTAGCACAGATACGCAGTATTTT. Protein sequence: CSVGRDSSTDTQYF.

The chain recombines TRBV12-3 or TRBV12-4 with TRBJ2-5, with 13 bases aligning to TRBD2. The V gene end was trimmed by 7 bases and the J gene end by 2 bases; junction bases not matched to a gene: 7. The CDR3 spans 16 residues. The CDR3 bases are TGTGCCAGCAAGACCGGGACTAGCGGGGATCAAGAGACCCAGTACTTC. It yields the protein CASKTGTSGDQETQYF.

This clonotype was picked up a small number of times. CDR3 in amino acids: CASARDRNKQFF. The DNA for the CDR3 is TGTGCCAGCGCTAGGGACAGGAATAAGCAGTTCTTC. The rearrangement links TRBV25-1 to TRBJ2-1; 8 nucleotides agree with TRBD1. The CDR3 has 12 amino acids. From germline, CDR1 is MGHDK and CDR2 SYGVNS. With V trimmed by 8 bases and J by 11 bases, 8 bases remained unmatched.

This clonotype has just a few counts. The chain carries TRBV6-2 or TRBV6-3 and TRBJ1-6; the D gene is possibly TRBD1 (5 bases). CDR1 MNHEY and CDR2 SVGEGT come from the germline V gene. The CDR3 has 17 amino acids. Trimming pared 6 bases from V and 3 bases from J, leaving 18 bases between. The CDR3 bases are TGTGCCAGCAGCCGAAATCGGGACGGACGCTATAATTCACCCCTCCACTTT. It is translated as CASSRNRDGRYNSPLHF.

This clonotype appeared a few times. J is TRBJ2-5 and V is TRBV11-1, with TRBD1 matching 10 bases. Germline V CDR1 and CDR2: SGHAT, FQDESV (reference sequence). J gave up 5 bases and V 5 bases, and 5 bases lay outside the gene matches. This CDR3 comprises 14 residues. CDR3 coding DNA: TGTGCCAGCAGCCGGGACAGGGGTTCTGAGACCCAGTACTTC. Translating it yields CASSRDRGSETQYF. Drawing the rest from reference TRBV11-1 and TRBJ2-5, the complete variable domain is EAEVAQSPRYKITEKSQAVAFWCDPISGHATLYWYRQILGQGPELLVQFQDESVVDDSQLPKDRFSAERLKGVDSTLKIQPAELGDSAMYLCASSRDRGSETQYFGPGTRLLVL.

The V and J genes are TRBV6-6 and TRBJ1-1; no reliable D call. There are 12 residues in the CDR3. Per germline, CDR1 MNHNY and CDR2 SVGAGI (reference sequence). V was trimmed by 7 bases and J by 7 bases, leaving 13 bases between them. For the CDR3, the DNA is TGTGCCAGCATCGCGACTGAAAATGAAGCTTTCTTT. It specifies CASIATENEAFF.

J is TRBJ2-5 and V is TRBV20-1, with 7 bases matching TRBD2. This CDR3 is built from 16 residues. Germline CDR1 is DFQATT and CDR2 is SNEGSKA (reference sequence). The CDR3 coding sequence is TGCAGCAGCTTCAGCCGACGGGGGGAACCCCAAGAGACCCAGTACTTC. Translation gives CSSFSRRGEPQETQYF.

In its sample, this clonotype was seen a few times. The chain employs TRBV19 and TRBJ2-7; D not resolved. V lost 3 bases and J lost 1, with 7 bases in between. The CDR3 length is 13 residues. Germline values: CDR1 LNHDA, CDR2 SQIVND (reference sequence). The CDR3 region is CASSIDPSYEQYF. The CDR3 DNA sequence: TGTGCCAGTAGTATCGACCCGTCCTACGAGCAGTACTTC.

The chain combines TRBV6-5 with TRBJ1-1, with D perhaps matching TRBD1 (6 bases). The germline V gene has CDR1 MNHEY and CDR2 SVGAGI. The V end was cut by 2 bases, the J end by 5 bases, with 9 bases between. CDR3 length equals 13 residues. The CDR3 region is CASSYPGQTEAFF. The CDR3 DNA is TGTGCCAGCAGTTACCCCGGACAGACTGAAGCTTTCTTT.

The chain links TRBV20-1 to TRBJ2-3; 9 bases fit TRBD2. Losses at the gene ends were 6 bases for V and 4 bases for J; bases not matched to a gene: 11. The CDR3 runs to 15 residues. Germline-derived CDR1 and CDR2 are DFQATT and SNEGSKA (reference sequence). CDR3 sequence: CSAPPRRGGSDTQYF. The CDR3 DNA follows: TGCAGTGCCCCACCCCGGCGGGGGGGCTCAGATACGCAGTATTTT.

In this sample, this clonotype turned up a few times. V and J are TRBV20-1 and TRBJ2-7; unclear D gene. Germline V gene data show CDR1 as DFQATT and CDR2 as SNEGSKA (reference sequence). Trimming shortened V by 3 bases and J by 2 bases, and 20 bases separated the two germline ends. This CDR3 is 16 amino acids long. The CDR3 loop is CSASNSLAVNPYEQYF. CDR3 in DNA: TGCAGTGCTAGCAACTCTTTGGCCGTAAATCCCTACGAGCAGTACTTC.